This T cell receptor (beta chain) derives from a study of T cell changes during pregnancy in multiple sclerosis. The CDR3 totals 14 residues. The ends were cut back, 3 bases at V and 8 bases at J, with 13 bases in the middle. Germline V CDR1 and CDR2: LNHDA, SQIVND (reference sequence). Sequencing used immunoSEQ multiplex PCR; TCRdb keeps in-frame clones, though not all of them. The table lists under 80,000 clones, approximately 90% of them singletons, with approximately 0.43% in the top ten. The chain combines TRBV19 with TRBJ1-4; D gene ambiguous. The specimen was CD4+ T cells from peripheral blood mononuclear cells, collected in the second trimester of pregnancy. This receptor was taken from a female donor with multiple sclerosis, enrolled in a pregnancy study. The CDR3: CASSIPKRGEKLFF. DNA for the CDR3: TGTGCCAGTAGTATTCCAAAGCGAGGGGAAAAACTGTTTTTT. The full variable domain, rest sourced from reference TRBV19 and TRBJ1-4, is DGGITQSPKYLFRKEGQNVTLSCEQNLNHDAMYWYRQDPGQGLRLIYYSQIVNDFQKGDIAEGYSVSREKKESFPLTVTSAQKNPTAFYLCASSIPKRGEKLFFGSGTQLSVL.